Listed below are T cell receptor beta chains from one sample, sequenced in a study of blood T cell repertoires in COVID-19. Sequencing was performed with immunoSEQ multiplex PCR; in TCRdb, only in-frame clones are kept and a portion is missing. The profile shows approximately 190,000 clones, roughly 84% of them singletons. Sequenced input: PBMCs or T cells enriched from blood (not recorded which). These receptors all stem from a woman aged 30 to 39 who had been exposed to COVID-19. Both conserved end residues are part of each CDR3. A D gene is named only where the DNA matches it firmly. Not every row has a clone size; where given, it reads once, few, many or a size class.

NA | TRBD1 | TRBJ2-2 | TRBV27 | 14 | CASSPQGASGELFF | TGTGCCAGCAGTCCTCAGGGGGCGTCCGGGGAGCTGTTTTTT
NA | NA | TRBJ1-4 | TRBV5-8 | 14 | CATNLRQGGEKLFF | TGTGCCACGAACCTTAGGCAGGGTGGTGAAAAACTGTTTTTT
NA | NA | TRBJ1-1 | TRBV12-3/TRBV12-4 | 12 | CASRYLSTEAFF | TGTGCCAGCAGGTACCTAAGCACTGAAGCTTTCTTT
NA | NA | TRBJ2-6 | TRBV6-5 | 15 | CASRLYSSGANVLTF | TGTGCCAGCAGATTATACAGCTCTGGGGCCAACGTCCTGACTTTC
few | TRBD1 | TRBJ1-6 | TRBV9 | 15 | CASSVRQGLNSPLHF | TGTGCCAGCAGCGTTCGACAGGGTCTTAATTCACCCCTCCACTTT
NA | TRBD1 | TRBJ2-7 | TRBV2 | 11 | CASRPNRGQYF | TGTGCCAGCAGGCCAAACAGGGGGCAGTACTTC
NA | NA | TRBJ1-6 | TRBV19 | 12 | CASSIREAPLHF | TGTGCCAGTAGTATACGAGAGGCACCCCTCCACTTT
NA | NA | TRBJ2-6 | TRBV4-3 | 16 | CASSQDPNSGANVLTF | TGCGCCAGCAGCCAAGACCCCAATTCTGGGGCCAACGTCCTGACTTTC
NA | NA | TRBJ2-7 | TRBV11-2 | 14 | CASSLDHLRVEQYF | TGTGCCAGCAGCTTAGATCATCTGCGGGTCGAGCAGTACTTC
once | TRBD1 | TRBJ2-7 | TRBV12-3/TRBV12-4 | 12 | CASSDRGGEQYF | TGTGCCAGCAGCGACAGGGGTGGAGAGCAGTACTTC
few | NA | TRBJ1-5 | TRBV29-1 | 12 | CSVGQVNQPQHF | TGCAGCGTTGGACAGGTCAATCAGCCCCAGCATTTT
NA | NA | TRBJ1-1 | TRBV7-6 | 15 | CASSPNWGQNTEAFF | TGTGCCAGCAGCCCAAACTGGGGACAAAACACTGAAGCTTTCTTT
few | TRBD1 | TRBJ2-7 | TRBV7-9 | 15 | CASSTPDRSPYEQYF | TGTGCCAGCAGCACTCCGGACAGGTCTCCCTACGAGCAGTACTTC
NA | TRBD2 | TRBJ2-3 | TRBV19 | 15 | CASSILAGGADTQYF | TGTGCCAGTAGTATTCTGGCGGGGGGGGCAGATACGCAGTATTTT
NA | TRBD2 | TRBJ2-1 | TRBV6-2/TRBV6-3 | 15 | CASSYISGGYNEQFF | TGTGCCAGCAGTTACATCAGCGGGGGCTACAATGAGCAGTTCTTC
NA | NA | TRBJ1-1 | TRBV7-9 | 11 | CASLGATEAFF | TGTGCCAGCTTGGGGGCCACTGAAGCTTTCTTT
NA | TRBD1 | TRBJ1-1 | TRBV20-1 | 14 | CSASRGQMNTEAFF | TGCAGTGCTAGTAGGGGACAGATGAACACTGAAGCTTTCTTT
NA | NA | TRBJ1-2 | TRBV5-1 | 14 | CASSIGQDSYGYTF | TGCGCCAGCAGCATAGGACAAGACTCTTATGGCTACACCTTC
NA | NA | TRBJ2-1 | TRBV6-5 | 15 | CASSFESRLSNEQFF | TGTGCCAGCAGTTTTGAATCGAGACTAAGCAATGAGCAGTTCTTC
NA | TRBD2 | TRBJ2-1 | TRBV18 | 15 | CASSLSGGGLDEQFF | TGTGCCAGCTCCCTTAGCGGGGGCGGGCTTGATGAGCAGTTCTTC
NA | NA | TRBJ2-7 | TRBV7-7 | 13 | CASSLATGSEQYF | TGTGCCAGCAGCTTAGCCACAGGGTCCGAGCAGTACTTC
NA | TRBD2 | TRBJ2-3 | TRBV2 | 16 | CASSALAGGATDTQYF | TGTGCCAGCAGCGCTCTAGCGGGGGGTGCCACAGATACGCAGTATTTT
NA | TRBD2 | TRBJ2-3 | TRBV27 | 17 | CASSLSQLAGVGDTQYF | TGTGCCAGCAGTTTATCCCAGTTAGCGGGGGTGGGAGATACGCAGTATTTT
NA | NA | TRBJ1-4 | TRBV12-5 | 14 | CASGLVNRDEKLFF | TGTGCTAGTGGTTTGGTTAACAGGGATGAAAAACTGTTTTTT
NA | TRBD1 | TRBJ1-3 | TRBV29-1 | 15 | CSVLAGTGSGNTIYF | TGCAGCGTCTTGGCCGGGACAGGGTCTGGAAACACCATATATTTT
once | NA | TRBJ1-2 | TRBV28 | 14 | CASSLNPPGHGYTF | TGTGCCAGCAGTTTAAATCCCCCAGGGCATGGCTACACCTTC
once | TRBD1 | TRBJ2-2 | TRBV19 | 14 | CASNDRENTGELFF | TGTGCCAGTAACGACAGGGAGAACACCGGGGAGCTGTTTTTT
NA | TRBD1 | TRBJ1-6 | TRBV19 | 16 | CASSLRTGDVSSPLHF | TGTGCCAGTAGTCTTAGGACAGGGGATGTAAGTTCACCCCTCCACTTT
NA | NA | TRBJ1-5 | TRBV9 | 15 | CASSAYGNPNQPQHF | TGTGCCAGCAGCGCCTACGGGAACCCAAATCAGCCCCAGCATTTT
once | TRBD2 | TRBJ2-2 | TRBV7-7 | 18 | CASSLVLTSGGNTGELFF | TGTGCCAGCAGCTTGGTCCTGACTAGCGGGGGGAACACCGGGGAGCTGTTTTTT
once | NA | TRBJ1-4 | TRBV3-1/TRBV3-2 | 12 | CASSPRNEKLFF | TGTGCCAGCAGCCCACGGAATGAAAAACTGTTTTTT
NA | NA | TRBJ2-1 | TRBV19 | 15 | CASSINAGSDNEQFF | TGTGCCAGTAGTATAAACGCAGGGTCGGACAATGAGCAGTTCTTC
NA | NA | TRBJ1-1 | TRBV5-1 | 12 | CASSLDITEAFF | TGCGCCAGCAGCTTGGATATCACTGAAGCTTTCTTT
once | NA | TRBJ1-2 | TRBV19 | 14 | CASSPVTGRGGYTF | TGTGCCAGTAGTCCTGTTACAGGGCGAGGAGGCTACACCTTC
NA | TRBD1 | TRBJ1-2 | TRBV5-4 | 12 | CASSWDRETSTF | TGTGCCAGCAGCTGGGACAGGGAGACCTCCACCTTC
once | NA | TRBJ2-2 | TRBV11-2 | 16 | CASSLDLGGAAGELFF | TGTGCCAGCAGCTTAGATCTCGGAGGGGCGGCCGGGGAGCTGTTTTTT
NA | NA | TRBJ2-1 | TRBV29-1 | 13 | CSVASTGRYEQFF | TGCAGCGTTGCGAGTACAGGGCGCTATGAGCAGTTCTTC
NA | NA | TRBJ1-4 | TRBV7-9 | 15 | CASSLLGGLDEKLFF | TGTGCCAGCAGCTTATTGGGGGGGCTTGACGAAAAACTGTTTTTT
once | NA | TRBJ1-5 | TRBV5-6 | 14 | CASSQMGRNQPQHF | TGTGCCAGCAGCCAAATGGGGAGAAATCAGCCCCAGCATTTT
NA | TRBD1 | TRBJ1-2 | TRBV7-3 | 14 | CASSLSTGDYGYTF | TGTGCCAGCAGCTTATCGACAGGGGACTATGGCTACACCTTC
NA | NA | TRBJ1-1 | TRBV4-1 | 16 | CASSHSLGTMNTEAFF | TGCGCCAGCAGCCACTCACTAGGGACAATGAACACTGAAGCTTTCTTT
NA | NA | TRBJ1-6 | TRBV7-8 | 15 | CASSPWGLTDSPLHF | TGTGCCAGCAGCCCTTGGGGGCTAACGGATTCACCCCTCCACTTT
few | NA | TRBJ1-1 | TRBV7-9 | 14 | CASSPTGGYTEAFF | TGTGCCAGCAGCCCCACGGGGGGGTACACTGAAGCTTTCTTT
NA | NA | TRBJ2-5 | TRBV19 | 14 | CASSITRGQETQYF | TGTGCCAGTAGTATAACTAGAGGTCAAGAGACCCAGTACTTC
many | TRBD1 | TRBJ1-2 | TRBV7-2 | 14 | CASSPQGGPYGYTF | TGTGCCAGCAGCCCCCAGGGGGGCCCCTATGGCTACACCTTC
NA | NA | TRBJ2-1 | TRBV30 | 15 | CAWSLDPYSYNEQFF | TGTGCCTGGAGTCTAGACCCCTACTCCTACAATGAGCAGTTCTTC
NA | NA | TRBJ1-1 | TRBV10-3 | 13 | CAISYRVLTEAFF | TGTGCCATCAGTTACAGGGTACTCACTGAAGCTTTCTTT
once | NA | TRBJ1-4 | TRBV7-6 | 15 | CASSLVPEGREKLFF | TGTGCCAGCAGCTTAGTGCCGGAGGGACGGGAAAAACTGTTTTTT
NA | TRBD1 | TRBJ2-7 | TRBV15 | 15 | CATSRAGQGEGEQYF | TGTGCCACCAGCAGAGCTGGACAGGGGGAGGGGGAGCAGTACTTC
NA | TRBD1 | TRBJ1-2 | TRBV9 | 13 | CASSETGAGGYTF | TGTGCCAGCAGCGAAACAGGGGCGGGTGGCTACACCTTC
once | TRBD1 | TRBJ1-2 | TRBV20-1 | 16 | CSASLPSTGGAGGYTF | TGCAGTGCTAGTCTCCCCTCTACAGGGGGCGCGGGCGGCTACACCTTC
NA | NA | TRBJ2-7 | TRBV4-1 | 12 | CASSQGAGEQYF | TGCGCCAGCAGCCAGGGGGCCGGCGAGCAGTACTTC
NA | NA | TRBJ1-6 | TRBV18 | 16 | CASSPSRQDTNSPLHF | TGTGCCAGCTCACCGTCGAGACAAGACACTAATTCACCCCTCCACTTT
NA | NA | TRBJ2-7 | TRBV29-1 | 13 | CSVRSWGGYEQYF | TGCAGCGTTCGTTCATGGGGAGGCTACGAGCAGTACTTC
large | TRBD2 | TRBJ2-1 | TRBV6-2/TRBV6-3 | 18 | CASSYKGTSGAGGNEQFF | TGTGCCAGCAGTTACAAGGGGACTAGCGGGGCCGGTGGGAATGAGCAGTTCTTC
NA | NA | TRBJ2-5 | TRBV12-3/TRBV12-4 | 13 | CASSFTGGETQYF | TGTGCCAGCAGTTTCACCGGGGGTGAGACCCAGTACTTC
NA | NA | TRBJ2-2 | TRBV7-7 | 14 | CASSVKGDTGELFF | TGTGCTAGCAGCGTTAAGGGGGACACCGGGGAGCTGTTTTTT